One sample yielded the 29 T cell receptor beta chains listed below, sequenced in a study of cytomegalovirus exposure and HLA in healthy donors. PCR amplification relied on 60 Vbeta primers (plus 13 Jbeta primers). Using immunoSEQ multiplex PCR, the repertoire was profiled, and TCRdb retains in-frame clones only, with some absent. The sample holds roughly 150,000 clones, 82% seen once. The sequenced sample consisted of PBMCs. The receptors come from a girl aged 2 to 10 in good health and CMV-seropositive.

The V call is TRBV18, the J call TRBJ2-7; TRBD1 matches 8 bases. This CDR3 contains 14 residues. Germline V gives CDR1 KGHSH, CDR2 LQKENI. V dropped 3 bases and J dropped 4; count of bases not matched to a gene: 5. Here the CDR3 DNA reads TGTGCCAGCTCACCGACGACAGGGGTGTACGAGCAGTACTTC. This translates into CASSPTTGVYEQYF.

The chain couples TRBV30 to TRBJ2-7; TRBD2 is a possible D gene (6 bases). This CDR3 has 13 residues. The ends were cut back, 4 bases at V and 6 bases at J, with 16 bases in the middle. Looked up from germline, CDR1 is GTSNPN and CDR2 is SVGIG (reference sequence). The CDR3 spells CAWIAGYWGEQYF. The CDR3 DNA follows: TGTGCCTGGATCGCGGGATATTGGGGCGAGCAGTACTTC. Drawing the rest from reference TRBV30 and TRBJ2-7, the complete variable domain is SQTIHQWPATLVQPVGSPLSLECTVEGTSNPNLYWYRQAAGRGLQLLFYSVGIGQISSEVPQNLSASRPQDRQFILSSKKLLLSDSGFYLCAWIAGYWGEQYFGPGTRLTVT.

The CDR3 is CASSFAGNYNEQFF. DNA for the CDR3: TGTGCCAGCAGTTTCGCGGGGAACTACAATGAGCAGTTCTTC. The chain employs TRBV28 and TRBJ2-1; D perhaps matches TRBD2 (6 bases). Germline-derived CDR1 and CDR2 are MDHEN and SYDVKM. Trimming took 3 bases from V and 3 from J, leaving 9 bases between them. This CDR3 is 14 amino acids long.

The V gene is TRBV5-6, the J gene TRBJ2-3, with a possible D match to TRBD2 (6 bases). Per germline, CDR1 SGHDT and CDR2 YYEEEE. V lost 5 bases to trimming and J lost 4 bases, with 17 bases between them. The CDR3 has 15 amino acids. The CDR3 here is CASRVNAGRADTQYF. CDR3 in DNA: TGTGCCAGCAGGGTTAATGCGGGAAGGGCAGATACGCAGTATTTT.

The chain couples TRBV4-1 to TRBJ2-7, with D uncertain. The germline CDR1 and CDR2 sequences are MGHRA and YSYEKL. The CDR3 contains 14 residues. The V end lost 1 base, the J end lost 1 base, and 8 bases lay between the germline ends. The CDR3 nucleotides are TGCGCCAGCAGCCAAGGGCTCCAATCCTACGAGCAGTACTTC. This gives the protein CASSQGLQSYEQYF.

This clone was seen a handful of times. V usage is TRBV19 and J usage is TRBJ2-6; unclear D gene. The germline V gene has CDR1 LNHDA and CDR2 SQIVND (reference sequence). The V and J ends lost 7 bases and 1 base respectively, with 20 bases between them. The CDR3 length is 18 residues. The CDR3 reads CASTFVGSDGSGANVLTF. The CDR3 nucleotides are TGTGCCAGTACTTTTGTGGGCAGTGACGGATCTGGGGCCAACGTCCTGACTTTC.

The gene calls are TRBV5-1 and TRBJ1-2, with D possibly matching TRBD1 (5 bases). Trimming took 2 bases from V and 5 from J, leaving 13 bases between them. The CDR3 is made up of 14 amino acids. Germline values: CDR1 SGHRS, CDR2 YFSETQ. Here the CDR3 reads CASSFSRQNYGYTF. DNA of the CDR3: TGCGCCAGCAGCTTCTCCCGACAGAATTATGGCTACACCTTC. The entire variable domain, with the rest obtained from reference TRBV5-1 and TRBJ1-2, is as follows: KAGVTQTPRYLIKTRGQQVTLSCSPISGHRSVSWYQQTPGQGLQFLFEYFSETQRNKGNFPGRFSGRQFSNSRSEMNVSTLELGDSALYLCASSFSRQNYGYTFGSGTRLTVV.

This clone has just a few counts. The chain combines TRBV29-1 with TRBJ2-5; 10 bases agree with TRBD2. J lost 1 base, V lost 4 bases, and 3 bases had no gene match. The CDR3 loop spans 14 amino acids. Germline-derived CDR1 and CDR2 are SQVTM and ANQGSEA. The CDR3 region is CSVALAGVQETQYF. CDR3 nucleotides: TGCAGCGTTGCCCTAGCGGGAGTCCAAGAGACCCAGTACTTC. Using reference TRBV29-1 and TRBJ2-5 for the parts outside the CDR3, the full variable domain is SAVISQKPSRDICQRGTSLTIQCQVDSQVTMMFWYRQQPGQSLTLIATANQGSEATYESGFVIDKFPISRPNLTFSTLTVSNMSPEDSSIYLCSVALAGVQETQYFGPGTRLLVL.

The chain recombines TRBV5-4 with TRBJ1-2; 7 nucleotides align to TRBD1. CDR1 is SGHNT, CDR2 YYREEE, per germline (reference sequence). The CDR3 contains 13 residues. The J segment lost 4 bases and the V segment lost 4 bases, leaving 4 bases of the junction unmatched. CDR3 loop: CASSRDSSYGYTF. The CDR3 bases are TGTGCCAGCAGCAGGGACAGCTCCTATGGCTACACCTTC. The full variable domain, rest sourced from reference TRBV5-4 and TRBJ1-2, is ETGVTQSPTHLIKTRGQQVTLRCSSQSGHNTVSWYQQALGQGPQFIFQYYREEENGRGNFPPRFSGLQFPNYSSELNVNALELDDSALYLCASSRDSSYGYTFGSGTRLTVV.

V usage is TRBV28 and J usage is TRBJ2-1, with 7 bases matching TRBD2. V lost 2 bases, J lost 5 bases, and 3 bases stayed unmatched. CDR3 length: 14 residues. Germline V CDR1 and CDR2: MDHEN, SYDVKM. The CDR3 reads CASSLLAEHNEQFF. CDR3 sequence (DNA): TGTGCCAGCAGTTTACTAGCGGAACACAATGAGCAGTTCTTC.

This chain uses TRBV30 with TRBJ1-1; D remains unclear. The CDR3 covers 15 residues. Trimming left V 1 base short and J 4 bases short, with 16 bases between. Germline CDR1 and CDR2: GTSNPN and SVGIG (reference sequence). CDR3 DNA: TGTGCCTGGAGTGACCTAGGACCGGGAGGCACTGAAGCTTTCTTT. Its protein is CAWSDLGPGGTEAFF.

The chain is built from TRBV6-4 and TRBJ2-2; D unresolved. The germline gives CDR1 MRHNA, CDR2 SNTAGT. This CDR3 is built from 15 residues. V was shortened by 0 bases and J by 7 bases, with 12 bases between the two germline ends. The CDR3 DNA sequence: TGTGCCAGCAGTGACTCGATCGAGGCCAGCGGGGAGCTGTTTTTT. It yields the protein CASSDSIEASGELFF.

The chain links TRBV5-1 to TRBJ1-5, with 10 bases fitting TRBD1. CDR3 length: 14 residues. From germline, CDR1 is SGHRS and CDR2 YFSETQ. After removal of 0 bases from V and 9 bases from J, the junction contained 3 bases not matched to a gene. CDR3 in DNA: TGCGCCAGCAGCTTGGGTGACAGGGGGCGGCCCCAGCATTTT. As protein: CASSLGDRGRPQHF.

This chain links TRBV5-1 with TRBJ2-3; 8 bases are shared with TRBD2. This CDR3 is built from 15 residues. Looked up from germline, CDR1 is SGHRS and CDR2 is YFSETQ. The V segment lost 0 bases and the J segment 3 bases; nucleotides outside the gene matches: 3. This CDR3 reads CASSLAGGRTDTQYF. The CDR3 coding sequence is TGCGCCAGCAGCTTGGCCGGCGGGAGGACAGATACGCAGTATTTT.

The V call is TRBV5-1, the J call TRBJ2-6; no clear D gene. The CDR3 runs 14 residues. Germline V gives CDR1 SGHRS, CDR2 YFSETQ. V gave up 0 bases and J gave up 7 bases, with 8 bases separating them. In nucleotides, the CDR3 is TGCGCCAGCAGCTTGGGGCACCTCGCCAACGTCCTGACTTTC. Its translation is CASSLGHLANVLTF.

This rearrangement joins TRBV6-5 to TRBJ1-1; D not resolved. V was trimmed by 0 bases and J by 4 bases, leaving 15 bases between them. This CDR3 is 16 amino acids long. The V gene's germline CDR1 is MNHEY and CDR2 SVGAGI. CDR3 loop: CASSYSSRGGVTEAFF. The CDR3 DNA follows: TGTGCCAGCAGTTACTCATCCCGGGGAGGAGTCACTGAAGCTTTCTTT.

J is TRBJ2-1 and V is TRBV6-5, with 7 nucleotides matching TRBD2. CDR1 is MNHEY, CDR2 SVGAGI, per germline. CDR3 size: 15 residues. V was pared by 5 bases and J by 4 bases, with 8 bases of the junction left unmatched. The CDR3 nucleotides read TGTGCCAGCAGTAGCCCCACTAGCGTTTACAATGAGCAGTTCTTC. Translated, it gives CASSSPTSVYNEQFF.

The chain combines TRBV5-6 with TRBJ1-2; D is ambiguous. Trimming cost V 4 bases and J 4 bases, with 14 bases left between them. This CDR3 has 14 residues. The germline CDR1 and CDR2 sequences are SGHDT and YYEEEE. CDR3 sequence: CASSRSTFRYGYTF. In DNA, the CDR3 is TGTGCCAGCAGCCGATCGACATTTCGCTATGGCTACACCTTC.

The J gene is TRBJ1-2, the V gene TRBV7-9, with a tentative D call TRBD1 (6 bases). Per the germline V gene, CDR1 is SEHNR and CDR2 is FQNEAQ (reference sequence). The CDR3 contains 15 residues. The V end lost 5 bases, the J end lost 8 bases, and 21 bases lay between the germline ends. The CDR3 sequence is CASSPPDSFSPGYTF. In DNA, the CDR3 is TGTGCCAGCAGCCCCCCGGACAGCTTCTCGCCAGGCTACACCTTC.

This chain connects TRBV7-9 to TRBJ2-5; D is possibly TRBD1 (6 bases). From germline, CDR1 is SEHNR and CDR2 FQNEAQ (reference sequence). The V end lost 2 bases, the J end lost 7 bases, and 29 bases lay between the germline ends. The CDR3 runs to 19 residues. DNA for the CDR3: TGTGCCAGCAGCTTAACTGGAAGGCCTACCAGGGGAAGGTGGGGGACCCAGTACTTC. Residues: CASSLTGRPTRGRWGTQYF.

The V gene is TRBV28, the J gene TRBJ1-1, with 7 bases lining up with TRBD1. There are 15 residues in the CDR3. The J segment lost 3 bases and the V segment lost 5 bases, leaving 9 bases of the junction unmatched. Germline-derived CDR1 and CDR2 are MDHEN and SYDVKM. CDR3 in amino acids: CASSLWTGRDTEAFF. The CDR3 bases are TGTGCCAGCAGTCTCTGGACAGGTAGAGACACTGAAGCTTTCTTT. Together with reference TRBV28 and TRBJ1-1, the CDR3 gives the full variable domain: DVKVTQSSRYLVKRTGEKVFLECVQDMDHENMFWYRQDPGLGLRLIYFSYDVKMKEKGDIPEGYSVSREKKERFSLILESASTNQTSMYLCASSLWTGRDTEAFFGQGTRLTVV.

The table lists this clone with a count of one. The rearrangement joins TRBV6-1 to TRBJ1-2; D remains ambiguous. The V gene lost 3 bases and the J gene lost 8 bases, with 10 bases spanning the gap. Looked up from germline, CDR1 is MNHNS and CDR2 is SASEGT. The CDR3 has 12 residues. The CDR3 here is CASSEGWEGYTF. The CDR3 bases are TGTGCCAGCAGTGAGGGCTGGGAGGGCTACACCTTC.

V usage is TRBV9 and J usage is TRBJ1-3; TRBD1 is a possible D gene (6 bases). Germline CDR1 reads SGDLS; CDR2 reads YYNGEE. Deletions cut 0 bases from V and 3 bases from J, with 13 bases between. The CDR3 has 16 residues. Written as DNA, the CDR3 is TGTGCCAGCAGCGTAGATCCAGGGGACCGTGGAAACACCATATATTTT. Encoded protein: CASSVDPGDRGNTIYF.

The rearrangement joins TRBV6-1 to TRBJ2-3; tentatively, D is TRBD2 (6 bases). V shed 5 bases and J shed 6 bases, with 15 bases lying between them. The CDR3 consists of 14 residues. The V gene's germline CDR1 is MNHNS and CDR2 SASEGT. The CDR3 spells CASSLRLVKDTQYF. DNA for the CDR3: TGTGCCAGCAGTCTGCGACTAGTTAAGGATACGCAGTATTTT.

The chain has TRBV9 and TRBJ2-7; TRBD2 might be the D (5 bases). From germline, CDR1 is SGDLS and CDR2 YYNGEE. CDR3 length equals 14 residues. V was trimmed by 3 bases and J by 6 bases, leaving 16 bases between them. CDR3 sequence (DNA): TGTGCCAGCAGCGGGGCAAGGAACCGGGGCGAGCAGTACTTC. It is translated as CASSGARNRGEQYF.

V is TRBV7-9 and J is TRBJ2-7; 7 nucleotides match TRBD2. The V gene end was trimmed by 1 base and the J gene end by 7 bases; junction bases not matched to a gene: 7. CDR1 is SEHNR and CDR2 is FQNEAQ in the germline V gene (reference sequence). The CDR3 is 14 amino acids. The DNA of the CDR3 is TGTGCCAGCAGCTTAGGGGCTAGCGGAGAGGAGCAGTACTTC. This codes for CASSLGASGEEQYF.

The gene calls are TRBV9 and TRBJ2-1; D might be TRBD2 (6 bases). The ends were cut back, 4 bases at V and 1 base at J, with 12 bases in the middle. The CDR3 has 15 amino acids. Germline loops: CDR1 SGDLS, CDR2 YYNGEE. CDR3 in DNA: TGTGCCAGCAGCCACCGGGACTTGTCCTACAATGAGCAGTTCTTC. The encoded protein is CASSHRDLSYNEQFF.

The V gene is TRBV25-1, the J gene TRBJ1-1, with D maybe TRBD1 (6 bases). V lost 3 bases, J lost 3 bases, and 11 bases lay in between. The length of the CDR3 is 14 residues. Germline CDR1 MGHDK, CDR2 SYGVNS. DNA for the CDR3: TGTGCCAGCAGTGATTTAGGGGGGGACACTGAAGCTTTCTTT. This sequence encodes CASSDLGGDTEAFF. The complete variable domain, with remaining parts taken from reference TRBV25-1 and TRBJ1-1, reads EADIYQTPRYLVIGTGKKITLECSQTMGHDKMYWYQQDPGMELHLIHYSYGVNSTEKGDLSSESTVSRIRTEHFPLTLESARPSHTSQYLCASSDLGGDTEAFFGQGTRLTVV.

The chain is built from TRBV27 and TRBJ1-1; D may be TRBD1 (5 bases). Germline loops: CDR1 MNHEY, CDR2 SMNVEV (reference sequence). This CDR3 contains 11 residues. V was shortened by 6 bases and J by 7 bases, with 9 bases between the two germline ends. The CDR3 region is CASRTGGEAFF. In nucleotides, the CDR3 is TGTGCCAGCAGGACGGGGGGTGAAGCTTTCTTT.